The rows below give T cell receptor beta chains drawn from one sample of a study of regulatory T cells in long-lasting Graves disease. TCRdb itself ran the multiplex PCR reads through MiXCR, one entry per CDR3 protein. The repertoire includes 350,000 to 450,000 distinct CDR3 sequences, around 20% of them detected once, and 14% sits in the top ten. The sequenced sample was peripheral blood mononuclear cells (PBMCs), obtained when the disease was refractory, from a patient treated with antithyroid drugs. These receptors were collected from a female donor with Graves disease. CDR3s include the opening cysteine and the closing phenylalanine or tryptophan. The D gene is left open where the match is weak. Expanded clones get a size class; other rows say once, few or many, or leave the size out.

d_gene	abundance	j_gene	v_gene	CDR3aa	CDR3nt
TRBD2	few	TRBJ2-2	TRBV7-3	CASSLTSAGGRTGELFF	TGTGCCAGCAGCTTAACCTCGGCGGGAGGGCGGACCGGGGAGCTGTTTTTT
TRBD1	.	TRBJ2-4	TRBV18	CASSPDRGENIQYF	TGTGCCAGCTCACCCGACAGGGGCGAAAACATTCAGTACTTC
.	many	TRBJ2-7	TRBV14	CASSQAAPGEQYF	TGTGCCAGCAGCCAAGCCGCCCCAGGAGAGCAGTACTTC
.	many	TRBJ1-1	TRBV28	CATGLGNTEAFF	TGTGCCACCGGGTTGGGGAACACTGAAGCTTTCTTT
.	.	TRBJ2-3	TRBV28	CAYQGIGTDTQYF	TGTGCCTATCAAGGGATTGGCACAGATACGCAGTATTTT
TRBD1	many	TRBJ1-2	TRBV28	CASSLSGTVYGYTF	TGTGCCAGCAGCCTGTCGGGGACAGTCTATGGCTACACCTTC
.	.	TRBJ1-1	TRBV19	CASSHREGNTEAFF	TGTGCCAGTAGTCATCGGGAGGGGAACACTGAAGCTTTCTTT
TRBD1	.	TRBJ1-2	TRBV6-1	CASSDPPGQGTNYGYTF	TGTGCCAGCAGTGATCCCCCGGGACAGGGGACGAACTATGGCTACACCTTC
TRBD1	once	TRBJ1-1	TRBV5-1	CTSSKTTGGVNTEAFF	TGCACCAGCAGCAAGACGACAGGGGGCGTAAACACTGAAGCTTTCTTT
.	many	TRBJ2-6	TRBV20-1	CSAQESSGANVLTF	TGCAGTGCCCAGGAAAGCTCTGGGGCCAACGTCCTGACTTTC
.	few	TRBJ1-5	TRBV5-1	CASSFGENSNQPQHF	TGCGCCAGCAGCTTTGGAGAGAATAGCAATCAGCCCCAGCATTTT
TRBD1	many	TRBJ1-1	TRBV3-1	CASSQWDRGAFF	TGTGCCAGCAGCCAGTGGGACAGGGGGGCTTTCTTT
TRBD2	many	TRBJ2-5	TRBV6-5	CASSYGLAGSETQYF	TGTGCCAGCAGTTATGGACTAGCGGGATCGGAGACCCAGTACTTC
.	few	TRBJ2-7	TRBV20-1	CSARDPRTATSYEQYF	TGCAGTGCTAGAGATCCTCGGACCGCGACCTCCTACGAGCAGTACTTC
.	.	TRBJ1-1	TRBV20-1	CSARDFPNPPTEAFF	TGCAGTGCTAGAGATTTCCCAAACCCGCCGACTGAAGCTTTCTTT
TRBD1	few	TRBJ1-1	TRBV6-2/TRBV6-3	CASNSPGQRNTEAFF	TGTGCCAGCAACTCCCCGGGACAGAGGAACACTGAAGCTTTCTTT
.	.	TRBJ2-2	TRBV19	CASSPPSRTGELFF	TGTGCCAGTAGTCCCCCGAGCCGCACCGGGGAGCTGTTTTTT
.	.	TRBJ1-5	TRBV24-1	CATSDQGDNQPQHF	TGTGCCACCAGTGACCAGGGAGACAATCAGCCCCAGCATTTT
TRBD2	many	TRBJ2-5	TRBV6-1	CASSGRLAEQETQYF	TGTGCCAGCAGTGGGCGACTAGCGGAACAAGAGACCCAGTACTTC
.	.	TRBJ2-5	TRBV27	CASSFQGGLQETQYF	TGTGCCAGCAGTTTCCAGGGAGGATTGCAAGAGACCCAGTACTTC
.	.	TRBJ1-4	TRBV20-1	CSARVGSGSREKLFF	TGCAGTGCTAGAGTAGGCTCAGGGTCGAGGGAAAAACTGTTTTTT
.	few	TRBJ1-1	TRBV20-1	CSAGERTPPAFF	TGCAGTGCCGGGGAGCGGACCCCACCGGCTTTCTTT
TRBD1	few	TRBJ2-5	TRBV27	CASSFAGQAGLLQETQYF	TGTGCCAGCAGTTTCGCCGGACAGGCAGGCCTATTGCAAGAGACCCAGTACTTC
.	few	TRBJ1-2	TRBV28	CASSPGTAAGGYTF	TGTGCCAGCAGCCCCGGGACGGCCGCCGGTGGCTACACCTTC
.	few	TRBJ2-6	TRBV20-1	CSARGEGYSGANVLTF	TGCAGTGCTAGAGGAGAGGGCTACTCTGGGGCCAACGTCCTGACTTTC
TRBD2	.	TRBJ2-3	TRBV11-3	CASSLGPAGDQSTQYF	TGTGCCAGCAGCTTAGGGCCAGCGGGAGACCAGTCTACGCAGTATTTT
.	.	TRBJ2-1	TRBV28	CASSDIRTHNEQFF	TGTGCCAGCAGCGATATTAGAACCCACAATGAGCAGTTCTTC
.	.	TRBJ2-3	TRBV28	CASSSGSKGSTDTQYF	TGTGCCAGCAGTTCGGGGAGCAAAGGTTCTACAGATACGCAGTATTTT
.	.	TRBJ1-1	TRBV29-1	CSAGHLNTEAFF	TGCAGCGCCGGACATTTGAACACTGAAGCTTTCTTT
.	.	TRBJ2-7	TRBV7-3	CASSQGRSRDYEQYF	TGTGCCAGCAGCCAAGGACGGTCGAGGGACTACGAGCAGTACTTC
.	few	TRBJ2-7	TRBV29-1	CSVETGVYEQYF	TGCAGCGTTGAAACCGGGGTCTACGAGCAGTACTTC
.	many	TRBJ2-6	TRBV19	CASTPAGNSGANVLTF	TGTGCCAGTACCCCCGCGGGGAACTCTGGGGCCAACGTCCTGACTTTC
.	many	TRBJ2-5	TRBV6-1	CASSEERGRGGRETQYF	TGTGCCAGCAGTGAAGAGAGAGGCAGGGGCGGAAGGGAGACCCAGTACTTC
.	many	TRBJ1-3	TRBV27	CASSLGRSGNTIYF	TGTGCCAGCAGTTTAGGGAGGTCTGGAAACACCATATATTTT
.	.	TRBJ1-1	TRBV20-1	CSANSRSYTEAFF	TGCAGTGCTAACTCCCGGTCATACACTGAAGCTTTCTTT
.	once	TRBJ1-5	TRBV3-1	CVSSLGQFLGQPQHF	TGTGTCAGCAGCCTGGGACAATTCTTGGGCCAGCCCCAGCATTTT
TRBD1	many	TRBJ1-1	TRBV29-1	CSVAGQATEAFF	TGCAGCGTTGCTGGACAGGCCACTGAAGCTTTCTTT
TRBD1	few	TRBJ2-7	TRBV12-3/TRBV12-4	CASSPGQGGKYF	TGTGCCAGCAGTCCCGGACAGGGAGGTAAATACTTC